This is a list of T cell receptor beta chains from one sample in a study of CD8+ T cells in alopecia areata. Method: immunoSEQ multiplex PCR; TCRdb's copy keeps in-frame clones and lacks some. The table records 150,000 to 200,000 clones, 60% of them present only once. This sample comprised CD4+ T cells sorted from blood, obtained at week 24, from a patient treated with tofacitinib. The receptors were gathered from a human donor with alopecia areata. The CDR3 runs from the conserved cysteine through the conserved F or W. Each record gives: D gene, V gene, J gene, clone size, CDR3 DNA, CDR3 protein. A D gene is named only where the DNA matches it firmly. Clone size is shown for a subset of rows, as once, few, many or a class of expanded clone.

d_call: TRBD2; v_call: TRBV4-2; j_call: TRBJ2-3; clone_size: few; cdr3_nt: TGTGCCAGCAGCCAGGACGGGGGGAGCACAGATACGCAGTATTTT; cdr3_aa: CASSQDGGSTDTQYF
d_call: TRBD1; v_call: TRBV7-3; j_call: TRBJ2-1; clone_size: .; cdr3_nt: TGTGCCAGCAGCCACACCCCGGGGCAGGGGGAACAGTTCTTC; cdr3_aa: CASSHTPGQGEQFF
d_call: .; v_call: TRBV29-1; j_call: TRBJ1-2; clone_size: .; cdr3_nt: TGCAGCGTTGAAGTTGTGGCGGGCTACACCTTC; cdr3_aa: CSVEVVAGYTF
d_call: .; v_call: TRBV29-1; j_call: TRBJ1-1; clone_size: few; cdr3_nt: TGCAGCGTTGTAAGGACAGCCCAAGCTTTCTTT; cdr3_aa: CSVVRTAQAFF
d_call: .; v_call: TRBV27; j_call: TRBJ2-6; clone_size: .; cdr3_nt: TGTGCCAGCAGTTTATCGTTGGGCACTGGGGCCAACGTCCTGACTTTC; cdr3_aa: CASSLSLGTGANVLTF
d_call: TRBD2; v_call: TRBV5-1; j_call: TRBJ2-1; clone_size: .; cdr3_nt: TGCGCCAGCAGCTTTAGCGGGGCGACGTACAATGAGCAGTTCTTC; cdr3_aa: CASSFSGATYNEQFF
d_call: .; v_call: TRBV29-1; j_call: TRBJ2-2; clone_size: few; cdr3_nt: TGCAGCGTGAAACAGGGTGGCACCGGGGAGCTGTTTTTT; cdr3_aa: CSVKQGGTGELFF
d_call: .; v_call: TRBV29-1; j_call: TRBJ1-1; clone_size: .; cdr3_nt: TGCAGCGTTCGAAACAGATTGAACACTGAAGCTTTCTTT; cdr3_aa: CSVRNRLNTEAFF
d_call: .; v_call: TRBV4-1; j_call: TRBJ1-2; clone_size: .; cdr3_nt: TGTGCCAGCAGCCAAGCGATAGGGTTAATGGATGGCTACACCTTC; cdr3_aa: CASSQAIGLMDGYTF
d_call: TRBD1; v_call: TRBV29-1; j_call: TRBJ2-3; clone_size: few; cdr3_nt: TGCAGCGTTGAAGATCCCTTTAGGACAGGGACAGGCACAGATACGCAGTATTTT; cdr3_aa: CSVEDPFRTGTGTDTQYF
d_call: .; v_call: TRBV10-3; j_call: TRBJ2-3; clone_size: few; cdr3_nt: TGTGCCATCAGTAGACTGGCAGATACGCAGTATTTT; cdr3_aa: CAISRLADTQYF
d_call: .; v_call: TRBV4-3; j_call: TRBJ1-6; clone_size: .; cdr3_nt: TGCGCCAGCAGCCAAGATAAGGAGCTCGTCGGGATTTCACCCCTCCACTTT; cdr3_aa: CASSQDKELVGISPLHF
d_call: .; v_call: TRBV5-8; j_call: TRBJ2-2; clone_size: .; cdr3_nt: TGTGCCAGCCGACTGCAGGGGCTGAACACCGGGGAGCTGTTTTTT; cdr3_aa: CASRLQGLNTGELFF
d_call: TRBD2; v_call: TRBV29-1; j_call: TRBJ2-3; clone_size: .; cdr3_nt: TGCAGCGTTGCTGCGGGGAGGGGTACGCAGTATTTT; cdr3_aa: CSVAAGRGTQYF
d_call: .; v_call: TRBV5-1; j_call: TRBJ2-3; clone_size: once; cdr3_nt: TGCGCCAGCAGAGCGAAGCAGGGGATGTTTAGCACAGATACGCAGTATTTT; cdr3_aa: CASRAKQGMFSTDTQYF
d_call: .; v_call: TRBV29-1; j_call: TRBJ2-5; clone_size: once; cdr3_nt: TGCAGCGTTGAAGGTGGAGGAGAGACCCAGTACTTC; cdr3_aa: CSVEGGGETQYF
d_call: .; v_call: TRBV29-1; j_call: TRBJ2-5; clone_size: .; cdr3_nt: TGCAGCGCTGACAGAACAGAAGAGACCCAGTACTTC; cdr3_aa: CSADRTEETQYF
d_call: .; v_call: TRBV6-1; j_call: TRBJ1-6; clone_size: few; cdr3_nt: TGTGCCAGCAGTGGGCAGGGAAAGAATTCACCCCTCCACTTT; cdr3_aa: CASSGQGKNSPLHF
d_call: .; v_call: TRBV30; j_call: TRBJ1-2; clone_size: .; cdr3_nt: TGTGCCTGGAGTGTACTGGGGGCGGACGAGTTGGGCTACACCTTC; cdr3_aa: CAWSVLGADELGYTF
d_call: .; v_call: TRBV29-1; j_call: TRBJ2-3; clone_size: .; cdr3_nt: TGCAGCGTTTTTGCCCTGTCAGATACGCAGTATTTT; cdr3_aa: CSVFALSDTQYF
d_call: TRBD2; v_call: TRBV25-1; j_call: TRBJ2-2; clone_size: .; cdr3_nt: TGTGCCACCAAGCGCCGGGGGGACACCGGGGAGCTGTTTTTT; cdr3_aa: CATKRRGDTGELFF
d_call: TRBD1; v_call: TRBV6-1; j_call: TRBJ1-1; clone_size: .; cdr3_nt: TGTGCCAGCAGTGATGAAACCAACAGGGGTCGGCGGGCTTTCTTT; cdr3_aa: CASSDETNRGRRAFF
d_call: .; v_call: TRBV19; j_call: TRBJ2-6; clone_size: .; cdr3_nt: TGTGCCAGTAGTATAGATCTATGGACTTCTGGGGCCAACGTCCTGACTTTC; cdr3_aa: CASSIDLWTSGANVLTF
d_call: .; v_call: TRBV29-1; j_call: TRBJ2-1; clone_size: .; cdr3_nt: TGCAGCGTTGAATTGGGAGGAGATGAGCAGTTCTTC; cdr3_aa: CSVELGGDEQFF
d_call: TRBD1; v_call: TRBV5-1; j_call: TRBJ1-6; clone_size: .; cdr3_nt: TGCGCCAGCAGCTGGGACAGGGGCTATTCACCCCTCCACTTT; cdr3_aa: CASSWDRGYSPLHF
d_call: TRBD1; v_call: TRBV6-6; j_call: TRBJ2-1; clone_size: .; cdr3_nt: TGTGCCAGCAGTTACGGTACAGGGGTCGGGAATGAGCAGTTCTTC; cdr3_aa: CASSYGTGVGNEQFF
d_call: .; v_call: TRBV5-1; j_call: TRBJ2-7; clone_size: .; cdr3_nt: TGCGCCAGCAGACTGATGCCCGTCGGGGCAGACTACGAGCAGTACTTC; cdr3_aa: CASRLMPVGADYEQYF
d_call: .; v_call: TRBV25-1; j_call: TRBJ2-7; clone_size: .; cdr3_nt: TGTGCCAGCAGTGATGAGGGTTCTTCCTACGAGCAGTACTTC; cdr3_aa: CASSDEGSSYEQYF
d_call: TRBD1; v_call: TRBV7-3; j_call: TRBJ2-5; clone_size: few; cdr3_nt: TGTGCCAGCAGCTCCGGACAGGGGTCCAAGACCCAGTACTTC; cdr3_aa: CASSSGQGSKTQYF
d_call: .; v_call: TRBV30; j_call: TRBJ2-1; clone_size: few; cdr3_nt: TGTGCCTGTACCCTGGACAATGAGCAGTTCTTC; cdr3_aa: CACTLDNEQFF
d_call: .; v_call: TRBV7-9; j_call: TRBJ2-7; clone_size: .; cdr3_nt: TGTGCCAGTGGTCTTGGACCATACGAGCAGTACTTC; cdr3_aa: CASGLGPYEQYF
d_call: .; v_call: TRBV19; j_call: TRBJ1-1; clone_size: few; cdr3_nt: TGTGCCAGTACCATAGGACAGCCAGGAGGTACTGAAGCTTTCTTT; cdr3_aa: CASTIGQPGGTEAFF
d_call: .; v_call: TRBV30; j_call: TRBJ2-2; clone_size: .; cdr3_nt: TGTGCCTGGAGTAGGACAGCGAACACCGGGGAGCTGTTTTTT; cdr3_aa: CAWSRTANTGELFF
d_call: .; v_call: TRBV30; j_call: TRBJ1-5; clone_size: few; cdr3_nt: TGTGCCTGGAGTGGAGGGAGCAATCAGCCCCAGCATTTT; cdr3_aa: CAWSGGSNQPQHF
d_call: TRBD1; v_call: TRBV29-1; j_call: TRBJ1-2; clone_size: few; cdr3_nt: TGCAGCGGCGGACAGGGAAACTATGGCTACACCTTC; cdr3_aa: CSGGQGNYGYTF
d_call: .; v_call: TRBV4-3; j_call: TRBJ1-1; clone_size: .; cdr3_nt: TGCGCCAGCAGCCAAGATCGAACAGGAGAAGCTTTCTTT; cdr3_aa: CASSQDRTGEAFF
d_call: TRBD1; v_call: TRBV30; j_call: TRBJ2-4; clone_size: .; cdr3_nt: TGTGCCTGGAGTGCCACAGGGGTGGAAAACATTCAGTACTTC; cdr3_aa: CAWSATGVENIQYF
d_call: TRBD1; v_call: TRBV30; j_call: TRBJ1-5; clone_size: .; cdr3_nt: TGTGCCTGGAGTTTCTCGCAGGGGGGCTATCAGCCCCAGCATTTT; cdr3_aa: CAWSFSQGGYQPQHF
d_call: .; v_call: TRBV7-9; j_call: TRBJ1-2; clone_size: .; cdr3_nt: TGTGCCAGCAGCTTAGCAGGGTCTTGGGATGGCTACACCTTC; cdr3_aa: CASSLAGSWDGYTF
d_call: TRBD1; v_call: TRBV6-6; j_call: TRBJ1-5; clone_size: .; cdr3_nt: TGTGCCAGCAGTTACTCCAGACAGGGGAGCAATCAGCCCCAGCATTTT; cdr3_aa: CASSYSRQGSNQPQHF
d_call: .; v_call: TRBV4-1; j_call: TRBJ2-1; clone_size: .; cdr3_nt: TGCGCCAGCAGCCAAGCTCACGGGTCCTACAATGAGCAGTTCTTC; cdr3_aa: CASSQAHGSYNEQFF
d_call: .; v_call: TRBV29-1; j_call: TRBJ1-1; clone_size: once; cdr3_nt: TGCAGCGTTGTCTCCGTCAAGCGAGCCCGAGGCACTGAAGCTTTCTTT; cdr3_aa: CSVVSVKRARGTEAFF
d_call: .; v_call: TRBV7-9; j_call: TRBJ1-4; clone_size: few; cdr3_nt: TGTGCCAGCAGCATGCTTACAGGAGAAAAACTGTTTTTT; cdr3_aa: CASSMLTGEKLFF
d_call: .; v_call: TRBV29-1; j_call: TRBJ2-1; clone_size: few; cdr3_nt: TGCAGCGTTGCCTCAGACCCTAGACCTCACAATGAGCAGTTCTTC; cdr3_aa: CSVASDPRPHNEQFF
d_call: TRBD1; v_call: TRBV11-2; j_call: TRBJ2-7; clone_size: .; cdr3_nt: TGTGCCAGCAGCCGTCGACAGGGCCGCTACGAGCAGTACTTC; cdr3_aa: CASSRRQGRYEQYF